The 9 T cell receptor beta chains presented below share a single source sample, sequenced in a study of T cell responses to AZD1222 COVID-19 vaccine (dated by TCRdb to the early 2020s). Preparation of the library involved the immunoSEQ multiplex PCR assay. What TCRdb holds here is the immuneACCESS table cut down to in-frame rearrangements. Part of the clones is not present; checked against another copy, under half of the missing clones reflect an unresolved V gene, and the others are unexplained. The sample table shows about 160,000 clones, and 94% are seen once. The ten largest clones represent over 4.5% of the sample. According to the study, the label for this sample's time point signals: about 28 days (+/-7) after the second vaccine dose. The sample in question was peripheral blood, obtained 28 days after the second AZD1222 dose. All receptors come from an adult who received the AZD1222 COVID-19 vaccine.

The CDR3 loop reads CASSSLTGPTDTQYF. The CDR3, as DNA: TGTGCCAGCAGTTCCCTAACGGGACCAACAGATACGCAGTATTTT. The chain uses TRBV6-5 and TRBJ2-3, with D perhaps being TRBD1 or TRBD2 (5 bases each). Germline lookup yields CDR1 MNHEY and CDR2 SVGAGI. The CDR3 extends over 15 amino acids. V dropped 4 bases and J dropped 3 bases, with 14 bases sitting between them.

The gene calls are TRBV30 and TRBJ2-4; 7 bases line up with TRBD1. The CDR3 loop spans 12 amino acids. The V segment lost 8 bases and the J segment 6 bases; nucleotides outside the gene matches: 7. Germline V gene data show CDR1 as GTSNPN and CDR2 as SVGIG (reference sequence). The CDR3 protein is CAQSGQLNIQYF. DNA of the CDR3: TGTGCCCAATCGGGACAGCTAAACATTCAGTACTTC.

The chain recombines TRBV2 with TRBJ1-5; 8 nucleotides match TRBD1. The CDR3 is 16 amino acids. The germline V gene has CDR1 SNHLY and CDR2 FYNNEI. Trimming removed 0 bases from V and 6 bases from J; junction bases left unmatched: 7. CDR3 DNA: TGTGCCAGCAGTGAAGCCATCAGGGGGCAAGGTCAGCCCCAGCATTTT. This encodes CASSEAIRGQGQPQHF.

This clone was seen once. The CDR3 DNA reads TGTGCCAGCTCGCTGCTTAGCGGGAGCGCGAATGAGCAGTTCTTC. This sequence encodes CASSLLSGSANEQFF. The chain recombines TRBV6-5 with TRBJ2-1; 9 bases are a match to TRBD2. The CDR3 is made up of 15 amino acids. Trimming at V came to 8 bases and at J to 7 bases, leaving 12 bases not matched to a gene. Germline loops: CDR1 MNHEY, CDR2 SVGAGI.

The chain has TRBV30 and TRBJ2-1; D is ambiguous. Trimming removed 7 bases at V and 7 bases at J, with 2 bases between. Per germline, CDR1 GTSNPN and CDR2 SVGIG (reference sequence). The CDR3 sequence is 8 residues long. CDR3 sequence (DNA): TGTGCCTCTAATGAGCAGTTCTTC. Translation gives CASNEQFF.

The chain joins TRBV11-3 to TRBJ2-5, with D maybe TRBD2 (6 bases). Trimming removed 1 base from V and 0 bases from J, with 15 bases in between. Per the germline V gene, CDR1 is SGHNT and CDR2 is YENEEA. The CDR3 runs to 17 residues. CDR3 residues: CASSLGGSGLYQETQYF. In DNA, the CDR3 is TGTGCCAGCAGCTTAGGCGGTAGCGGCCTGTACCAAGAGACCCAGTACTTC. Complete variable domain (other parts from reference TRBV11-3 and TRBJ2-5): EAGVVQSPRYKIIEKKQPVAFWCNPISGHNTLYWYLQNLGQGPELLIRYENEEAVDDSQLPKDRFSAERLKGVDSTLKIQPAELGDSAVYLCASSLGGSGLYQETQYFGPGTRLLVL.

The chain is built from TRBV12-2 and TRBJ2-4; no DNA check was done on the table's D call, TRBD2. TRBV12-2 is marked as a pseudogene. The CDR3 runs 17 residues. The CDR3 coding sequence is TGTGCAAGTCGCCACCCCGGGGGGCCTTTAGCCAAAAACATTCAGTACTTC. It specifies CASRHPGGPLAKNIQYF.

CDR3 bases: TGCAGCGTTGAGGACGTCATGAACACTGAAGCTTTCTTT. It is translated as CSVEDVMNTEAFF. This rearrangement joins TRBV29-1 to TRBJ1-1; no clear D gene. The CDR3 covers 13 residues. Germline CDR1 SQVTM, CDR2 ANQGSEA. Trimming stripped 3 bases from V and 0 bases from J, with 8 bases between.

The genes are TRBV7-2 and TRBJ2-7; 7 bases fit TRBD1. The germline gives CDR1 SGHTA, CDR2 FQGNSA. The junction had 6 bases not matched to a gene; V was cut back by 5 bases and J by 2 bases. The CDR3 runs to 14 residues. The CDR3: CASSQRQGTYEQYF. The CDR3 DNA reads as TGTGCCAGCAGCCAGCGACAGGGTACCTACGAGCAGTACTTC. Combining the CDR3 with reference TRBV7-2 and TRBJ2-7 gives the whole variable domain GAGVSQSPSNKVTEKGKDVELRCDPISGHTALYWYRQSLGQGLEFLIYFQGNSAPDKSGLPSDRFSAERTGGSVSTLTIQRTQQEDSAVYLCASSQRQGTYEQYFGPGTRLTVT.